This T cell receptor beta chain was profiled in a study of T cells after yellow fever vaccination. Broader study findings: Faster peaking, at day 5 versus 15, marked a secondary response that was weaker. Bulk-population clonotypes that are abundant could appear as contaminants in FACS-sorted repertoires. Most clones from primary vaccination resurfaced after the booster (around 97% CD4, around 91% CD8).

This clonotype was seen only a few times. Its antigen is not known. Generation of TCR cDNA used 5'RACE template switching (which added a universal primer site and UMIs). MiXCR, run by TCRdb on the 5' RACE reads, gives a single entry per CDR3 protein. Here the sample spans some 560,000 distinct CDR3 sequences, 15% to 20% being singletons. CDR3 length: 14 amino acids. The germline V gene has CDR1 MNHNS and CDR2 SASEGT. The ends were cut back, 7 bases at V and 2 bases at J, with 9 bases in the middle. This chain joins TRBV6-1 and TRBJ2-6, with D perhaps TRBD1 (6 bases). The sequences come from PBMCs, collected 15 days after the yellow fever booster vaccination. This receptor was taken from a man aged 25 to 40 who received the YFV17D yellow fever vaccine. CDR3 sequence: CASTSGAGANVLTF. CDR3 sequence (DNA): TGTGCCAGCACGTCAGGGGCTGGGGCCAACGTCCTGACTTTC.